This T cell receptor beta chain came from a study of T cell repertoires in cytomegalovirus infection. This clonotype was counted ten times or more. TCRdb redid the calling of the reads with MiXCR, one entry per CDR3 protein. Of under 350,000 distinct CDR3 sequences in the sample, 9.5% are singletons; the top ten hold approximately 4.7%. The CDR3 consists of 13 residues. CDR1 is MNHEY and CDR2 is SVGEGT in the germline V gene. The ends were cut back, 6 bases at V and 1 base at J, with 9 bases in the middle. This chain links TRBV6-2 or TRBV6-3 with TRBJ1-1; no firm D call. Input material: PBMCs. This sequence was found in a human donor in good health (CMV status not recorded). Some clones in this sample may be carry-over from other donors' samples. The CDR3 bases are TGTGCCAGCAGCTCCACACGGAACACTGAAGCTTTCTTT. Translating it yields CASSSTRNTEAFF.